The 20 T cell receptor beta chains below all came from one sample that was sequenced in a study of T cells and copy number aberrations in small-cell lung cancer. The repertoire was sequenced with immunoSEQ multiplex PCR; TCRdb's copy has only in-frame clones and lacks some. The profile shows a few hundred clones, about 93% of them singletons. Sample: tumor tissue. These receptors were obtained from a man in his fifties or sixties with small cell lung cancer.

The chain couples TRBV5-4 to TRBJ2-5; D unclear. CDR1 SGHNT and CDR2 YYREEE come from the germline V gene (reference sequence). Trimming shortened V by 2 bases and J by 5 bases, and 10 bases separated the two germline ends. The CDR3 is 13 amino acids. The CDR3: CASSFSVLETQYF. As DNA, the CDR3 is TGTGCCAGCAGCTTCAGCGTATTGGAGACCCAGTACTTC. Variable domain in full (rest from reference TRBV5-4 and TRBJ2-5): ETGVTQSPTHLIKTRGQQVTLRCSSQSGHNTVSWYQQALGQGPQFIFQYYREEENGRGNFPPRFSGLQFPNYSSELNVNALELDDSALYLCASSFSVLETQYFGPGTRLLVL.

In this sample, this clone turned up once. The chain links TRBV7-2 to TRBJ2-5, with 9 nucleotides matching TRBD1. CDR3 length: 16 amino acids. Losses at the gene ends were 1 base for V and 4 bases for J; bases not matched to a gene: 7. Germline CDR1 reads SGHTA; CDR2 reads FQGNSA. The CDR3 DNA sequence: TGTGCCAGCAGCTTAGTAGGAGGACAGGGGTCAGAGACCCAGTACTTC. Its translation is CASSLVGGQGSETQYF.

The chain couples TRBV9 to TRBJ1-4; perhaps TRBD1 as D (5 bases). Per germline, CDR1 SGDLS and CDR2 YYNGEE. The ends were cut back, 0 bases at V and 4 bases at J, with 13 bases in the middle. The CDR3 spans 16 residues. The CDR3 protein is CASSVESGRVNEKLFF. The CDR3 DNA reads TGTGCCAGCAGCGTAGAATCGGGCAGGGTTAATGAAAAACTGTTTTTT.

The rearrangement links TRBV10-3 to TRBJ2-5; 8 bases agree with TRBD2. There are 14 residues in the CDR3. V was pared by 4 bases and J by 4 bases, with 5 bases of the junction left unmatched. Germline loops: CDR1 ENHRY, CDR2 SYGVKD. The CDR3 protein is CAISAGGPRETQYF. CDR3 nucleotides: TGTGCCATCAGTGCGGGGGGGCCTCGAGAGACCCAGTACTTC.

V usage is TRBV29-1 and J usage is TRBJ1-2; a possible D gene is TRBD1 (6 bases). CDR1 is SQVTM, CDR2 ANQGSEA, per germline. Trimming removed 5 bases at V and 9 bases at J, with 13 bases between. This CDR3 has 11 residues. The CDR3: CSVRTANSYTF. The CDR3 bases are TGCAGCGTTCGGACAGCAAATAGCTACACCTTC.

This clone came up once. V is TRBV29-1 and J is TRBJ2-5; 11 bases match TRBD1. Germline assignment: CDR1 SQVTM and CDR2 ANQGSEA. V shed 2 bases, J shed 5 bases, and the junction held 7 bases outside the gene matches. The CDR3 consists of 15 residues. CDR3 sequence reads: CSVESDRGRSETQYF. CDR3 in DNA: TGCAGCGTTGAATCGGACAGGGGGCGTTCGGAGACCCAGTACTTC.

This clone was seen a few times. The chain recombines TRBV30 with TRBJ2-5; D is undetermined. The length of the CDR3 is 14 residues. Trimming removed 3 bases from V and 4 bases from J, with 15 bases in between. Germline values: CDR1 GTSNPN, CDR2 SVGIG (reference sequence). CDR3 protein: CAWSLESVGETQYF. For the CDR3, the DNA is TGTGCCTGGAGCCTTGAAAGCGTAGGAGAGACCCAGTACTTC.

The CDR3 coding sequence is TGTGCCAGTAGCCAGGACCCCACCGGGGAGCTGTTTTTT. It codes for CASSQDPTGELFF. The J gene is TRBJ2-2, the V gene TRBV19; D remains unclear. This CDR3 is built from 13 residues. Germline V gives CDR1 LNHDA, CDR2 SQIVND (reference sequence). Trimming stripped 6 bases from V and 4 bases from J, with 9 bases between. Full variable domain (outside the CDR3, taken from reference TRBV19 and TRBJ2-2): DGGITQSPKYLFRKEGQNVTLSCEQNLNHDAMYWYRQDPGQGLRLIYYSQIVNDFQKGDIAEGYSVSREKKESFPLTVTSAQKNPTAFYLCASSQDPTGELFFGEGSRLTVL.

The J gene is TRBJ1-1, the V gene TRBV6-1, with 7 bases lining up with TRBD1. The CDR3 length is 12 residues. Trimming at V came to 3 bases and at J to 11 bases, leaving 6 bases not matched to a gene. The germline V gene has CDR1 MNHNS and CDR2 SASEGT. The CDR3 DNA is TGTGCCAGCAGTGATCCAGGGACAGAGGCTTTCTTT. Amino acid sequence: CASSDPGTEAFF.

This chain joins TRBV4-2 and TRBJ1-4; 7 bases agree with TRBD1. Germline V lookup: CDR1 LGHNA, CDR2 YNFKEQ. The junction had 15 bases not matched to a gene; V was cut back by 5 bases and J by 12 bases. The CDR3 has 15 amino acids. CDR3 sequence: CASSTGEVGWGELFF. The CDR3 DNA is TGTGCCAGCAGCACAGGGGAGGTGGGGTGGGGGGAACTGTTTTTT.

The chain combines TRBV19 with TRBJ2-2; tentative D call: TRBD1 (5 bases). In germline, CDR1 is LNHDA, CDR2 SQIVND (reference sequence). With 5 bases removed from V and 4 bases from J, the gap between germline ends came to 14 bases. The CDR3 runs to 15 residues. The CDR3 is CASSLIGVGTGELFF. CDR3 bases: TGTGCCAGTAGTCTTATAGGGGTCGGCACCGGGGAGCTGTTTTTT.

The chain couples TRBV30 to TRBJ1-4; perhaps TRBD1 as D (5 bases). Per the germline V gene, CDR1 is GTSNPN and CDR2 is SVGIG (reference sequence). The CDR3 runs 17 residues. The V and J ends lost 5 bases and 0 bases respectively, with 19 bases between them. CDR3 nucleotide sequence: TGTGCCTGGGGTGCTCGACACAGGATCGCAACTAATGAAAAACTGTTTTTT. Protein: CAWGARHRIATNEKLFF.

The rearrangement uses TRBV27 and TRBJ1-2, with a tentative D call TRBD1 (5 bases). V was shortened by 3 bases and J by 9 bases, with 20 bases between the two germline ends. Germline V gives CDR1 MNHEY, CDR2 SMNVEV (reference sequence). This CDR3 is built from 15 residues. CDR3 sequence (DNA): TGTGCCAGCAGTTTTCCCGGGACTTCTCCGCCCCGCTACACCTTC. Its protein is CASSFPGTSPPRYTF.

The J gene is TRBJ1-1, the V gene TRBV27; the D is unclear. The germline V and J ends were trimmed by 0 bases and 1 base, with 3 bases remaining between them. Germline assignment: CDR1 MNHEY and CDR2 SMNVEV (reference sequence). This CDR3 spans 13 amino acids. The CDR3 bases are TGTGCCAGCAGTTTATCACGGAACACTGAAGCTTTCTTT. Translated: CASSLSRNTEAFF.

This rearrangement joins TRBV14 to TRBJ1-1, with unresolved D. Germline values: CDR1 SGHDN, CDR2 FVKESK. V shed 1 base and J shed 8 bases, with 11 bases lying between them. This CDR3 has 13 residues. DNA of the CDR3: TGTGCCAGCAGCCAAGGAAGGGCTTCGGAAGCTTTCTTT. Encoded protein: CASSQGRASEAFF.

The CDR3 is CASSAGTVSQFF. CDR3 bases: TGTGCCAGCAGTGCCGGGACAGTTTCGCAGTTCTTC. J is TRBJ2-1 and V is TRBV25-1; 7 positions match TRBD1. The CDR3 consists of 12 residues. Germline V lookup: CDR1 MGHDK, CDR2 SYGVNS. J gave up 12 bases and V 4 bases, and 6 bases lay outside the gene matches. The full variable domain, completed using reference TRBV25-1 and TRBJ2-1, is EADIYQTPRYLVIGTGKKITLECSQTMGHDKMYWYQQDPGMELHLIHYSYGVNSTEKGDLSSESTVSRIRTEHFPLTLESARPSHTSQYLCASSAGTVSQFFGPGTRLTVL.

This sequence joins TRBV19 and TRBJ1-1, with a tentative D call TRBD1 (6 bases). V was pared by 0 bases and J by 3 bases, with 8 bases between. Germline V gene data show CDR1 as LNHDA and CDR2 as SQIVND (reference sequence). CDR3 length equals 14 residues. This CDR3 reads CASSIEGAYTEAFF. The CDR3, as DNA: TGTGCCAGTAGTATAGAGGGGGCGTACACTGAAGCTTTCTTT.

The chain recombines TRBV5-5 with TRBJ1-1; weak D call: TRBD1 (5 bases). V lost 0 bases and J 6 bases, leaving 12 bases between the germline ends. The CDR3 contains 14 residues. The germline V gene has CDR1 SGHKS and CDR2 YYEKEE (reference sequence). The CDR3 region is CASSLGPGTPEAFF. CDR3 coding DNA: TGTGCCAGCAGCTTGGGCCCAGGGACCCCTGAAGCTTTCTTT.

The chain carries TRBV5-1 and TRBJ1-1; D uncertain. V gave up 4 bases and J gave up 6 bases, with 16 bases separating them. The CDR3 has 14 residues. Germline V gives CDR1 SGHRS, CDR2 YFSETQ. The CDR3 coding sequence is TGCGCCAGCAGCCCCCGCCCGGGTGGGGCTGAAGCTTTCTTT. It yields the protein CASSPRPGGAEAFF.

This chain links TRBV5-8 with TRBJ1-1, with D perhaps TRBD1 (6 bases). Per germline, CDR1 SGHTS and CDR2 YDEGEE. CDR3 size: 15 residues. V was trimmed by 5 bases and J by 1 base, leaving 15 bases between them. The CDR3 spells CASSRGGVENTEAFF. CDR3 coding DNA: TGTGCCAGCAGTAGGGGGGGCGTCGAGAACACTGAAGCTTTCTTT.